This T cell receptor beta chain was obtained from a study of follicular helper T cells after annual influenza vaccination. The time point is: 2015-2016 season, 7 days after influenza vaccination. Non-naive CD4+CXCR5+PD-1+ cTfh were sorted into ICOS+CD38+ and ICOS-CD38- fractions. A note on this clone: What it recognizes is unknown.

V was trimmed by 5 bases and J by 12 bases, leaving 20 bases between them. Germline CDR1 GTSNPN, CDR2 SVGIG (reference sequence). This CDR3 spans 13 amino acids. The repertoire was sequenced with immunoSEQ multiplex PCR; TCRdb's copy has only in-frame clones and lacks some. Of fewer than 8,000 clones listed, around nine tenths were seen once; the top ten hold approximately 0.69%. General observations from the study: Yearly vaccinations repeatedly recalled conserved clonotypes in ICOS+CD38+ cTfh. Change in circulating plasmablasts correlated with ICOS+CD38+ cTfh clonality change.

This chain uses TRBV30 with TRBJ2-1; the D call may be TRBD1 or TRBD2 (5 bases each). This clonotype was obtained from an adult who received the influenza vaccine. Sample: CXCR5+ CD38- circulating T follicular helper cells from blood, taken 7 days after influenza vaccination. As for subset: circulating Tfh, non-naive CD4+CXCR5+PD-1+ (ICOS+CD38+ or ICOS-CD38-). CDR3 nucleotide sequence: TGTGCCTGGGGCCGTCGGCCTGAGGGGTCGCAGTTCTTC. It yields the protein CAWGRRPEGSQFF.